Below, 11 T cell receptor beta chains from the same sample are listed, as sequenced in a study of CD8 T cells in Susac syndrome. The RNA input was 0.5 to 1 ug, and it was reverse transcribed with random hexamers. TCRdb ran MiXCR on the immunoSEQ multiplex PCR reads and lists one entry per CDR3 protein. The sample has over 200,000 distinct CDR3 sequences, approximately 95% seen once; the top ten hold just over 0.08%. Source material: CD4+ T cells from PBMCs. All receptors derive from a human donor with multiple sclerosis.

This chain uses TRBV5-1 with TRBJ1-3; 7 bases line up with TRBD1. V shed 4 bases and J 2 bases; nucleotides not matched to a gene: 3. CDR1 SGHRS and CDR2 YFSETQ come from the germline V gene. CDR3 size: 14 residues. DNA for the CDR3: TGCGCCAGCAGCCCGGACAGGCCTGGAAACACCATATATTTT. Amino acids: CASSPDRPGNTIYF.

In this sample, this clonotype turned up once. This rearrangement joins TRBV7-2 to TRBJ2-3; 15 positions match TRBD2. The CDR3 is 16 amino acids. The junction had 5 bases not matched to a gene; V was cut back by 6 bases and J by 4 bases. From germline, CDR1 is SGHTA and CDR2 FQGNSA. Here the CDR3 reads CASSRTSGGAADTQYF. CDR3 nucleotide sequence: TGTGCCAGCAGTAGGACTAGCGGGGGGGCTGCAGATACGCAGTATTTT.

This clonotype was counted once. This chain links TRBV11-2 with TRBJ2-5; 7 bases map to TRBD1. V lost 5 bases and J lost 4; bases outside the gene matches: 10. Per germline, CDR1 SGHAT and CDR2 FQNNGV. The CDR3 contains 15 residues. The CDR3 nucleotides read TGTGCCAGCAGCCAGACAGGGTGGTCGGGAGAGACCCAGTACTTC. Amino acid sequence: CASSQTGWSGETQYF.

This clonotype has a single count. V usage is TRBV19 and J usage is TRBJ1-1, with D possibly matching TRBD1 (5 bases). The germline V gene has CDR1 LNHDA and CDR2 SQIVND (reference sequence). The CDR3 has 14 residues. The germline V and J ends were trimmed by 3 bases and 4 bases, with 12 bases remaining between them. The CDR3 sequence is CASSIEGLGTEAFF. DNA for the CDR3: TGTGCCAGTAGTATCGAGGGGTTGGGCACTGAAGCTTTCTTT.

The chain has TRBV9 and TRBJ1-2; tentative D call: TRBD1 (5 bases). Trimming pared 2 bases from V and 6 bases from J, leaving 8 bases between. CDR1 is SGDLS, CDR2 YYNGEE, per germline. The CDR3 loop spans 12 amino acids. This chain's CDR3 is CASSVWGDGYTF. DNA for the CDR3: TGTGCCAGCAGCGTCTGGGGGGATGGCTACACCTTC.

The gene calls are TRBV7-9 and TRBJ2-7, with 9 bases identical to TRBD1. Looked up from germline, CDR1 is SEHNR and CDR2 is FQNEAQ (reference sequence). Trimming took 5 bases from V and 0 from J; bases not matched to a gene: 11. This CDR3 has 17 amino acids. CDR3 DNA: TGTGCCAGCAGCCCCGACCTGGGACAGGGAACCTCCTACGAGCAGTACTTC. Translation: CASSPDLGQGTSYEQYF.

The chain carries TRBV2 and TRBJ2-5, with no clear D. The CDR3 has 11 residues. The V end was cut by 2 bases, the J end by 14 bases, with 12 bases between. Germline loops: CDR1 SNHLY, CDR2 FYNNEI. The DNA for the CDR3 is TGTGCCAGCAGTGAAATCAAGGGCCGATACTTC. It translates to CASSEIKGRYF.

V gene TRBV4-2 combines with J gene TRBJ2-5; D uncertain. In germline, CDR1 is LGHNA, CDR2 YNFKEQ. This CDR3 has 15 residues. Trimming removed 0 bases at V and 3 bases at J, with 11 bases between. The CDR3 DNA reads TGTGCCAGCAGCCAAGATACCGCAGAGGAAGAGACCCAGTACTTC. Protein product: CASSQDTAEEETQYF.

The V and J genes are TRBV9 and TRBJ1-1, with a weak D call TRBD1 (5 bases). This CDR3 has 15 residues. Germline values: CDR1 SGDLS, CDR2 YYNGEE. Trimming left V 0 bases short and J 0 bases short, with 9 bases between. Written as DNA, the CDR3 is TGTGCCAGCAGCGTAGGGGGGGACGTGAACACTGAAGCTTTCTTT. It codes for CASSVGGDVNTEAFF. Complete variable domain (other parts from reference TRBV9 and TRBJ1-1): DSGVTQTPKHLITATGQRVTLRCSPRSGDLSVYWYQQSLDQGLQFLIQYYNGEERAKGNILERFSAQQFPDLHSELNLSSLELGDSALYFCASSVGGDVNTEAFFGQGTRLTVV.

The rearrangement links TRBV4-1 to TRBJ2-5; 10 bases map to TRBD2. This CDR3 is built from 16 residues. J gave up 6 bases and V 0 bases, and 7 bases lay outside the gene matches. Germline V gene lookup returns CDR1 MGHRA and CDR2 YSYEKL. CDR3 in amino acids: CASSQEFLAGEKTQYF. In DNA form, the CDR3 reads TGCGCCAGCAGCCAAGAGTTCCTAGCGGGGGAGAAGACCCAGTACTTC.

The J gene is TRBJ1-6, the V gene TRBV30; D is undetermined. The CDR3 contains 13 residues. V lost 4 bases and J lost 8, with 12 bases in between. In germline, CDR1 is GTSNPN, CDR2 SVGIG (reference sequence). In DNA, the CDR3 is TGTGCCTGGATGGCCAGTGGGGATTCACCCCTCCACTTT. It encodes CAWMASGDSPLHF.